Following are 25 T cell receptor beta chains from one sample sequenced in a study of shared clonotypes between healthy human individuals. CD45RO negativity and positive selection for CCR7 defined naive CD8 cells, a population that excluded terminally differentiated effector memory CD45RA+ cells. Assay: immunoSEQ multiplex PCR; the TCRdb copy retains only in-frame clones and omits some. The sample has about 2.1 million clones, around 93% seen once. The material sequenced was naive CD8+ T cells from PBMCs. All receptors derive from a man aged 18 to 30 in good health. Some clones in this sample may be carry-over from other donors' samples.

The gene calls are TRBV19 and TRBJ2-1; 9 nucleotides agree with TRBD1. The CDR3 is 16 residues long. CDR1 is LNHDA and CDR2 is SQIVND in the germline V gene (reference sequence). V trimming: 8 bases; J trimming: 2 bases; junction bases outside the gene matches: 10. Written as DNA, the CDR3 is TGTGCCAGTCTCGATCCGGGACAGGGACCCTACAATGAGCAGTTCTTC. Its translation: CASLDPGQGPYNEQFF. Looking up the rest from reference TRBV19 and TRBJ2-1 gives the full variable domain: DGGITQSPKYLFRKEGQNVTLSCEQNLNHDAMYWYRQDPGQGLRLIYYSQIVNDFQKGDIAEGYSVSREKKESFPLTVTSAQKNPTAFYLCASLDPGQGPYNEQFFGPGTRLTVL.

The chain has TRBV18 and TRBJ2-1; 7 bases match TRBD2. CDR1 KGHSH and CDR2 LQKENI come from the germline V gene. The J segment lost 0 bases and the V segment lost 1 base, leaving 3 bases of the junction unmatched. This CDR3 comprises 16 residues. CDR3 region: CASSPLLAVSYNEQFF. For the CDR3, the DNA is TGTGCCAGCTCACCACTCCTAGCGGTCTCCTACAATGAGCAGTTCTTC.

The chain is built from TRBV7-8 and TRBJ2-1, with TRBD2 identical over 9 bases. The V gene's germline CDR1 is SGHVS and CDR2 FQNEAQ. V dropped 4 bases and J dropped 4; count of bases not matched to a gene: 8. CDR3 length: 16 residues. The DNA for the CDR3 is TGTGCCAGCAGCTCACGAGCGGGAGGTGGGTACAATGAGCAGTTCTTC. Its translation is CASSSRAGGGYNEQFF.

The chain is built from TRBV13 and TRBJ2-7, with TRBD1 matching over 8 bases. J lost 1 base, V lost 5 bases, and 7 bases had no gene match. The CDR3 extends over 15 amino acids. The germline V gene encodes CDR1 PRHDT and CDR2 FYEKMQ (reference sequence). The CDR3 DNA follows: TGTGCCAGCAGCCCGGGACAGGAGTGGTCCTACGAGCAGTACTTC. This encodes CASSPGQEWSYEQYF.

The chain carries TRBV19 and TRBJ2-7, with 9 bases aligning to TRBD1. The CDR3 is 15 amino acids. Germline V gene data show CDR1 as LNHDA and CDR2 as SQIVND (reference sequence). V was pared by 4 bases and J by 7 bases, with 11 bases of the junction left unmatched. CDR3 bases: TGTGCCAGTAGTAATTTGCCGGGACAGGGACCGGAGCAGTACTTC. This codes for CASSNLPGQGPEQYF.

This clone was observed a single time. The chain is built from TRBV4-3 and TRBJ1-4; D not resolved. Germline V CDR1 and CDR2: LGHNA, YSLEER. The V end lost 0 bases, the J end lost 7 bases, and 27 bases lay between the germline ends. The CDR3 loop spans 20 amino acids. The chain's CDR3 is CASSQDFKALSVGSGEKLFF. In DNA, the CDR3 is TGCGCCAGCAGCCAAGATTTCAAGGCTCTTTCGGTAGGGTCGGGTGAAAAACTGTTTTTT.

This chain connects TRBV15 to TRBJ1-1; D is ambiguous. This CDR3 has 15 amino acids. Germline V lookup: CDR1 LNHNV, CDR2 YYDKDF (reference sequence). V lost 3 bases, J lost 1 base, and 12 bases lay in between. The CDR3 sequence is CATSSLITANTEAFF. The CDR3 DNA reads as TGTGCCACCAGCAGTCTGATTACAGCGAACACTGAAGCTTTCTTT. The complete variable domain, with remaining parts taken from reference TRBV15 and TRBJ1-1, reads DAMVIQNPRYQVTQFGKPVTLSCSQTLNHNVMYWYQQKSSQAPKLLFHYYDKDFNNEADTPDNFQSRRPNTSFCFLDIRSPGLGDTAMYLCATSSLITANTEAFFGQGTRLTVV.

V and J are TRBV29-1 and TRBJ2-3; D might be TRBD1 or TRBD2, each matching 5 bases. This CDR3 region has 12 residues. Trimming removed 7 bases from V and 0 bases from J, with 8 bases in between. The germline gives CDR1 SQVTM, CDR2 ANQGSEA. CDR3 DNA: TGCAGCGGGGACCTAAGCACAGATACGCAGTATTTT. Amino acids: CSGDLSTDTQYF.

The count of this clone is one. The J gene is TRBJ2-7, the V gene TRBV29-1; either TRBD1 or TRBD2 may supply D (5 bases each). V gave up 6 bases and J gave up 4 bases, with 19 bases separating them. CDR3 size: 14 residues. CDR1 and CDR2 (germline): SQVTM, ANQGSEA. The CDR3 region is CSVVGETDVYEQYF. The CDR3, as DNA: TGCAGCGTGGTGGGGGAGACAGATGTGTACGAGCAGTACTTC.

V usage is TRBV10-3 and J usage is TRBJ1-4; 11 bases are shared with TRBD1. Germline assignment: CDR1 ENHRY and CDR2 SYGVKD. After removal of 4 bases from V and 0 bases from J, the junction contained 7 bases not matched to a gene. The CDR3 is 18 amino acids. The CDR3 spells CAISVLKGQGATNEKLFF. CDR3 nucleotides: TGTGCCATCAGTGTTTTGAAGGGACAGGGGGCAACTAATGAAAAACTGTTTTTT.

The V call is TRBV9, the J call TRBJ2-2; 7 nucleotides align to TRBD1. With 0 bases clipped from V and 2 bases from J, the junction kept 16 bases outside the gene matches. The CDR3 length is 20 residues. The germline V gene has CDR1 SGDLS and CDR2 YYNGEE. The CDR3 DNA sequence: TGTGCCAGCAGCGTAGAGAGGGGGCCTACGTTATCCACTAACACCGGGGAGCTGTTTTTT. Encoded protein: CASSVERGPTLSTNTGELFF.

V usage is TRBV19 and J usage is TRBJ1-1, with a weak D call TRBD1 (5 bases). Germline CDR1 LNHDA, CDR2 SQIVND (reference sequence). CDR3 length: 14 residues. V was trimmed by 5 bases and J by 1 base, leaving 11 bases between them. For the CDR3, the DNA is TGTGCCAGTAGTGGAGGGGCCTCGAACACTGAAGCTTTCTTT. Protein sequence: CASSGGASNTEAFF.

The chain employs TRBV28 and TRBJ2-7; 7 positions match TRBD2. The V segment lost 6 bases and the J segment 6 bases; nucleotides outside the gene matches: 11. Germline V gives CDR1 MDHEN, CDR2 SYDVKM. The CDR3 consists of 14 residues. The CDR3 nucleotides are TGTGCCAGCAGCCCCCCAAGGACTAGTTCCGAGCAGTACTTC. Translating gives CASSPPRTSSEQYF.

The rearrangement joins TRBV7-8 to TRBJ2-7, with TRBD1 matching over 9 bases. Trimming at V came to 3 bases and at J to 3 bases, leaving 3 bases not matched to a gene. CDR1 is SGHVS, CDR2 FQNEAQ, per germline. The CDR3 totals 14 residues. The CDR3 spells CASSFTGQGYEQYF. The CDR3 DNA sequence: TGTGCCAGCAGCTTCACGGGACAGGGCTACGAGCAGTACTTC.

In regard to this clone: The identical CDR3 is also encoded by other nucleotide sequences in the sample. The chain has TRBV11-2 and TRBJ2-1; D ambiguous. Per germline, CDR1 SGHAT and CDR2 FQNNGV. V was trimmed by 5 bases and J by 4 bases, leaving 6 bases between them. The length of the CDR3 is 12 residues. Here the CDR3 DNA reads TGTGCCAGCAGCCCGGGTTACAATGAGCAGTTCTTC. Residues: CASSPGYNEQFF.

CDR3 loop: CASSQDPKDTQYF. CDR3 coding DNA: TGTGCCAGCAGCCAAGACCCGAAAGATACGCAGTATTTT. The V call is TRBV4-2, the J call TRBJ2-3; D gene uncertain. Per the germline V gene, CDR1 is LGHNA and CDR2 is YNFKEQ. V was pared by 0 bases and J by 5 bases, with 6 bases between. The CDR3 totals 13 residues.

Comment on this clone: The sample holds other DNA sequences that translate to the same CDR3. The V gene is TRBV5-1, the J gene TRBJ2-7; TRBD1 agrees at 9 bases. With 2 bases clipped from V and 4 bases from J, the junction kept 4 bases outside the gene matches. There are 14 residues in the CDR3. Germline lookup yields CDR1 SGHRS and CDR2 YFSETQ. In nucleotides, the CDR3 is TGCGCCAGCAGCTTCGGGACAGGGTTGTACGAGCAGTACTTC. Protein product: CASSFGTGLYEQYF. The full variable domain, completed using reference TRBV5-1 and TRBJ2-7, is KAGVTQTPRYLIKTRGQQVTLSCSPISGHRSVSWYQQTPGQGLQFLFEYFSETQRNKGNFPGRFSGRQFSNSRSEMNVSTLELGDSALYLCASSFGTGLYEQYFGPGTRLTVT.

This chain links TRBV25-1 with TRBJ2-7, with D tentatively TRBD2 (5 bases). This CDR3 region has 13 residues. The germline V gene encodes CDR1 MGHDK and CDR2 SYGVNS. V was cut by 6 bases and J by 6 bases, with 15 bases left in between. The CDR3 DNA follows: TGTGCCAGCAGGGAACTAGAAGGATCCGAGCAGTACTTC. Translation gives CASRELEGSEQYF.

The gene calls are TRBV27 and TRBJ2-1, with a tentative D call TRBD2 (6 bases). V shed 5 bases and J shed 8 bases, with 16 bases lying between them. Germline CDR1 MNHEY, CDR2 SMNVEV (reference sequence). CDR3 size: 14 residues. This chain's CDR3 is CASSPLGRRDEQFF. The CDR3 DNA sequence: TGTGCCAGCAGTCCACTGGGGAGGCGGGATGAGCAGTTCTTC.

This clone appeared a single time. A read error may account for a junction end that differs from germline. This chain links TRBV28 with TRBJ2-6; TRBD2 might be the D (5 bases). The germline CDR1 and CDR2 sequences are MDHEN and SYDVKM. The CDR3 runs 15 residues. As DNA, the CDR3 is TGTGCCAGCAGGTTATCACCGGGGAGAGCCAACGTCCTGACTTTC. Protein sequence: CASRLSPGRANVLTF. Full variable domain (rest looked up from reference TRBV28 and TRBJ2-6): DVKVTQSSRYLVKRTGEKVFLECVQDMDHENMFWYRQDPGLGLRLIYFSYDVKMKEKGDIPEGYSVSREKKERFSLILESASTNQTSMYLCASRLSPGRANVLTFGAGSRLTVL.

This chain's CDR3 is CAISSQTDKAFF. DNA for the CDR3: TGTGCCATCAGTAGTCAAACGGATAAAGCTTTCTTT. The chain carries TRBV10-3 and TRBJ1-1; no reliable D call. The CDR3 totals 12 residues. From germline, CDR1 is ENHRY and CDR2 SYGVKD. V lost 5 bases, J lost 9 bases, and 13 bases lay in between.

CDR3 sequence reads: CASSLGAGSGDTIYF. The CDR3 coding sequence is TGTGCCAGCAGCTTAGGTGCGGGTTCAGGGGACACCATATATTTT. The chain couples TRBV7-8 to TRBJ1-3; possibly TRBD1 for D (6 bases). This CDR3 has 15 residues. Germline loops: CDR1 SGHVS, CDR2 FQNEAQ. The V end lost 1 base, the J end lost 8 bases, and 15 bases lay between the germline ends.

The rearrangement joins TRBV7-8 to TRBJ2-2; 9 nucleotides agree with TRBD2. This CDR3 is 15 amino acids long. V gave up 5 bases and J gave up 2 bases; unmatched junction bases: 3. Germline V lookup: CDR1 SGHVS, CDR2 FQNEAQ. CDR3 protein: CASSASGTNTGELFF. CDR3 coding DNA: TGTGCCAGCAGCGCTAGCGGGACTAACACCGGGGAGCTGTTTTTT.

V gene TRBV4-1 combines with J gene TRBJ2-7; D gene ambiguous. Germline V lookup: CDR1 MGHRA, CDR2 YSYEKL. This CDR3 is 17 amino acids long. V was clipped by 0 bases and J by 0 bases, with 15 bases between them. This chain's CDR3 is CASSQDRTDLGSYEQYF. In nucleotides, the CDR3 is TGCGCCAGCAGCCAAGATAGGACGGATTTGGGCTCCTACGAGCAGTACTTC.

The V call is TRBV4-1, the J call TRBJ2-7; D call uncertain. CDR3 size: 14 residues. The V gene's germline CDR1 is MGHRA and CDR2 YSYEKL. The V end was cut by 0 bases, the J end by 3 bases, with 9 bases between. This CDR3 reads CASSQDEESYEQYF. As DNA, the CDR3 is TGCGCCAGCAGCCAAGATGAGGAGAGCTACGAGCAGTACTTC.